The rows below give T cell receptor beta chains drawn from one sample of a study of blood T cell repertoires in COVID-19. Repertoires were generated with immunoSEQ multiplex PCR, while TCRdb's copy carries only in-frame clones and drops some. The sample yields 200,000 to 300,000 clones, 85% seen once. The sequencing sample was made of peripheral blood. These receptors were collected from a woman in her sixties or seventies with active or convalescent COVID-19. The CDR3 runs from the conserved cysteine through the conserved F or W. D genes are given only for firm matches. Size values are once, few and many counts, or a class for expanded clones, and some rows have none.

v_gene,d_gene,abundance,j_gene,CDR3nt,CDR3aa
TRBV19,-,-,TRBJ1-1,TGTGCCAGTAGTATAGGGGACGGGAGGACTGAAGCTTTCTTT,CASSIGDGRTEAFF
TRBV2,-,few,TRBJ2-2,TGTGCCAGCAGTGGGGCAGGGCATCGAATCACCGGGGAGCTGTTTTTT,CASSGAGHRITGELFF
TRBV11-1,TRBD1,few,TRBJ2-7,TGTGCCAGCAGCGGACAGGAGTACGAGCAGTACTTC,CASSGQEYEQYF
TRBV29-1,-,-,TRBJ1-1,TGCAGCGCTCACCCGGGCTTCAAGGGGACTGAAGCTTTCTTT,CSAHPGFKGTEAFF
TRBV6-5,-,once,TRBJ1-3,TGTGCCAGCAGCCGGACGGGAGGAAACACCATATATTTT,CASSRTGGNTIYF
TRBV4-1,-,-,TRBJ1-3,TGCGCCAGCAGCCAGTTACAGCAAGACACCATATATTTT,CASSQLQQDTIYF
TRBV9,-,-,TRBJ2-3,TGTGCCAGCAGCGTAACGGTTTTTGGAGATACGCAGTATTTT,CASSVTVFGDTQYF
TRBV19,TRBD2,-,TRBJ2-1,TGTGCCAGTAGCAGGACTAGCTTCAATGAGCAGTTCTTC,CASSRTSFNEQFF
TRBV25-1,-,-,TRBJ2-5,TGTGCCAGCAGTAGTCCAGGGAAAGAGACCCAGTACTTC,CASSSPGKETQYF
TRBV5-1,-,-,TRBJ2-5,TGCGCCAGCAGCTTGGTCGGGAGTCGGGAGACCCAGTACTTC,CASSLVGSRETQYF
TRBV19,-,few,TRBJ2-7,TGTGCCAGTAGTATAGATCGGACTTACTACGGCCAGCAGTACTTC,CASSIDRTYYGQQYF
TRBV7-3,TRBD1,few,TRBJ2-3,TGTGCCAGCAGCTCGGGACAGGTCAGCACAGATACGCAGTATTTT,CASSSGQVSTDTQYF
TRBV5-6,-,once,TRBJ2-2,TGTGCCAGCAGCTTGGAATGGAGAGACACCGGGGAGCTGTTTTTT,CASSLEWRDTGELFF
TRBV3-1/TRBV3-2,-,-,TRBJ2-5,TGTGCCAGCAGCCAAGATCGACAAGCGGGCGAGACCCAGTACTTC,CASSQDRQAGETQYF
TRBV27,TRBD1,-,TRBJ1-1,TGTGCCAGCAGTTTTGGTAGGGGGCGGACTGAAGCTTTCTTT,CASSFGRGRTEAFF
TRBV19,TRBD2,-,TRBJ2-3,TGTGCCAGTACCCCCGGGACTAGCGGGGGACTGGATACAGATACGCAGTATTTT,CASTPGTSGGLDTDTQYF
TRBV5-1,TRBD2,-,TRBJ2-7,TGCGCCAGCAGCTTCGTAACAGCGGGAGGTGCCTACGAGCAGTACTTC,CASSFVTAGGAYEQYF
TRBV7-6,TRBD2,-,TRBJ2-3,TGTGCCAGCAGCTTAGACGATTCTAGCGGGGGGTCGAGCACAGATACGCAGTATTTT,CASSLDDSSGGSSTDTQYF
TRBV11-2,-,-,TRBJ2-1,TGTGCCAGCAGCTCCCGGGACACGGGTTACAATGAGCAGTTCTTC,CASSSRDTGYNEQFF
TRBV10-1,TRBD1,-,TRBJ1-2,TGCGCCAGCAGCCCCCCAGACAGGGGATGGAGGTGTGGCTACACCTTC,CASSPPDRGWRCGYTF
TRBV11-3,TRBD1,-,TRBJ2-3,TGTGCCAGCAGCTTAGATGAGGCCCAACGACAGGGAAACCCCACAGATACGCAGTATTTT,CASSLDEAQRQGNPTDTQYF
TRBV7-2,TRBD1,-,TRBJ2-5,TGTGCCAGCAGCGGACAGGGATTGGAAGAGACCCAGTACTTC,CASSGQGLEETQYF
TRBV7-2,-,-,TRBJ1-6,TGTGCCAGCAGCCCAGTACCAGGAAGCTCCTATAATTCACCCCTCCACTTT,CASSPVPGSSYNSPLHF
TRBV12-3/TRBV12-4,TRBD2,few,TRBJ2-1,TGTGCCAGCAAAGGACTAGCGTTCAATGAGCAGTTCTTC,CASKGLAFNEQFF
TRBV5-1,-,-,TRBJ2-2,TGCGCCAAAATCTCCGGGGACACCGGGGAGCTGTTTTTT,CAKISGDTGELFF
TRBV29-1,-,-,TRBJ1-1,TGCAGCGCCGCCTTCCAGGGGAACACTGAAGCTTTCTTT,CSAAFQGNTEAFF
TRBV2,-,-,TRBJ1-1,TGTGCCAGCAGTGAAGAGGGGAGCAGGGAGGGGACTGAAGCTTTCTTT,CASSEEGSREGTEAFF
TRBV5-6,-,-,TRBJ1-1,TGTGCCAGCAGCTTGGCTGGGGGGGACACTGAAGCTTTCTTT,CASSLAGGDTEAFF
TRBV27,-,-,TRBJ2-3,TGTGCCAGCAGTTTATCCAGGGGCCCAGGACCAGATACGCAGTATTTT,CASSLSRGPGPDTQYF
TRBV7-6,-,-,TRBJ2-1,TGTGCCAGCAGCTTAGGATCGGATGAGCAGTTCTTC,CASSLGSDEQFF
TRBV5-4,-,few,TRBJ1-2,TGTGCCAGCAGCCGGCGGGGGGCGGTCGGCTATGGCTACACCTTC,CASSRRGAVGYGYTF
TRBV5-1,-,-,TRBJ2-5,TGCGCCAGCAGGCCCTGGGGGGGGCGATCCGAGACCCAGTACTTC,CASRPWGGRSETQYF
TRBV30,TRBD2,-,TRBJ2-7,TGTGCCTGGAGTCCGACCTCCGGGACTAGAAGTAAGCAGTACTTC,CAWSPTSGTRSKQYF
TRBV2,-,-,TRBJ1-3,TGTGCCAGCACCCTTTCCGGAAACACCATATATTTT,CASTLSGNTIYF
TRBV5-1,TRBD2,once,TRBJ2-7,TGCGCCAGCAGCTTTTTCGGCGGGAGTGGCTACGAGCAGTACTTC,CASSFFGGSGYEQYF
TRBV5-1,-,-,TRBJ1-3,TGCGCCAGCAGCCTGGACCTTCCAGCTGGAAACACCATATATTTT,CASSLDLPAGNTIYF
TRBV3-1/TRBV3-2,-,-,TRBJ2-1,TGTGCCAGCAGCCAATCATGGGACTTAAGATTATACTACAATGAGCAGTTCTTC,CASSQSWDLRLYYNEQFF
TRBV6-6,-,-,TRBJ1-6,TGTGCCAGCAGTCGCAGGACAGCGATCTCCTATAATTCACCCCTCCACTTT,CASSRRTAISYNSPLHF
TRBV4-2,-,-,TRBJ2-1,TGTGCCAGCAGCCAAGAGGACAGCGGTCGCTCCTACAATGAGCAGTTCTTC,CASSQEDSGRSYNEQFF
TRBV7-8,-,-,TRBJ2-2,TGTGCCAGCAGCTTACAGGGAACTACGAACACCGGGGAGCTGTTTTTT,CASSLQGTTNTGELFF